The present T cell receptor beta chain was sequenced within a study of Ad26.COV2.S vaccination and SARS-CoV-2 variants (dated by TCRdb to 2020 to 2023). The study in broad terms: Donors in the vaccine arm were drawn from COV1001, a multicentre, randomized, double-blind, placebo-controlled phase I-IIa trial testing Ad26.COV2.S in healthy adults. Ad26.COV2.S was administered intramuscularly at a dose of 5x10^10 or 1x10^11 viral particles, either as one shot or as two shots given 56 days apart. Sequencing of the TCRbeta repertoire served to evaluate the specificity and breadth of SARS-CoV-2-reactive T cell receptors following Ad26.COV2.S vaccination. The TCR-sequenced set comprised about 32 samples: some 20 Ad26.COV2.S vaccine recipients, 5 placebo recipients and 8 SARS-CoV-2 convalescent individuals. Participants in the trial were split at random into five groups of five each, receiving low-dose or high-dose Ad26.COV2.S once or twice, or else placebo on both occasions. Investigators did not know the trial group allocation while performing experiments and assessing outcomes. Study-wide conclusions, independent of this receptor: Higher spike-specific TCR breadth was observed in Ad26.COV2.S recipients than in placebo recipients (P = 0.0014). Vaccine and placebo recipients had similar non-spike TCR breadth, a finding consistent with the vaccine containing only spike. Comparing responses between vaccine doses or regimens was not something the study was powered to do. After vaccination, spike-specific CD8+ and CD4+ T cell responses were reported to show substantial breadth. The authors noted that the TCR breadth and depth analyses may have underestimated total T cell responses.

The treatment or condition label for this specimen denotes: around 19 received Ad26.COV2.S at low or high dose, single or two shots; about five received placebo; per-sample allocation not given. Repertoires of vaccine and placebo recipients were sequenced from samples taken on day 63 after the first injection. Between 29 July and 7 August 2020, Cohort 1b enrolled some 25 adults aged 18-55 years at one site in Boston, USA. Ad26.COV2.S was a replication-incompetent adenovirus type 26 vector expressing a prefusion-stabilized SARS-CoV-2 spike protein from the original Wuhan strain. The cysteine opens and the phenylalanine closes a CDR3 of 15 amino acids. Only the CDR3 portion is preserved as DNA: 45 bases, with reading frame beginning at the first base. Trimming accounts for 6 bases at V and 3 bases at J, while the number of junction bases matched to no gene is 9. CDR1 and CDR2 are read off the germline V gene as SGHDT and YYEEEE.

The immunoSEQ Assay was used to sequence TCRbeta CDR3 regions. After extraction, genomic DNA underwent amplification by bias-controlled multiplex PCR, followed by high-throughput sequencing. The paper's data handling went like this. To quantify the absolute abundance of every unique TCRbeta CDR3 region, sequences were collapsed and filtered. T cell fraction was estimated by normalizing TCRbeta template counts to usable DNA, which was measured by amplifying reference genes present in all nucleated cells. Repertoire TCRs were annotated as SARS-CoV-2-specific by exact matching of V gene, CDR3 amino acid sequence and J gene to a known reactive TCR set. The reference SARS-CoV-2 TCR set was derived from MIRA and filtered for enrichment in COVID-19-positive ImmuneCODE repertoires, a step that removed public or cross-reactive TCRs. Using the MIRA antigens, annotated TCRs were further analysed by specific ORF or by position within an ORF. Depth was the summed frequency of annotated unique rearrangements, while breadth was defined as annotated unique rearrangements over total unique productive rearrangements. Two-sided Wilcoxon rank-sum tests were applied when comparing TCR breadth between groups. Imported from immuneACCESS, the table was reduced by TCRdb to in-frame sequences with V and J called. These copies leave out some clones; in studies compared against another copy, an unresolved V gene accounts for under half, and the cause of the remainder is not known. V, J and clone size are taken as reported in that table, and D and trimming were inferred from the DNA itself. The sample table lists about 680,000 clones, 70% to 90% of them with a count of one. Clones ranked in the top ten supply over 1.3% of the sample.

Note on this clone: Its antigen remains undetermined. No much larger clonotype is one base removed from it; base qualities were not supplied.

In this chain, TRBV5-6 is recombined with TRBJ2-3; TRBD2 matches 8 bases in the middle. Source: peripheral blood, taken in a trial of Ad26.COV2.S vaccine versus placebo. The TCR comes from a person between 18 and 60 years old who received the Ad26.COV2.S COVID-19 vaccine or a placebo. CDR3 loop: CASTAVTSGTDTQYF. The nucleotide sequence is given as TGTGCCAGCACCGCCGTCACTAGCGGTACAGATACGCAGTATTTT.